This TCR beta chain emerged from a study of cytomegalovirus exposure and HLA in healthy donors. Study details: Earlier, some 200 million T cells were analyzed, and 117 million unique TCR beta sequences were found among them.

Study-level points and caveats: In most subjects, TCR beta sequences reportedly gave accurate predictions of HLA-A and HLA-B alleles.

This CDR3 comprises 15 residues. With 2 bases removed from V and 2 bases from J, the gap between germline ends came to 13 bases. The germline V gene has CDR1 SGHRS and CDR2 YFSETQ. The PCR made use of 60 Vbeta and 13 Jbeta primers. Per the original methods: Roughly 80 million unique TCR beta chains, about 12 million shared, were counted in a later analysis. Clones were read by immunoSEQ multiplex PCR, and TCRdb kept only the in-frame ones, dropping some. D and trimming were read from the DNA, whereas the V and J calls and clone size are those reported in that table. The table gives about 160,000 clones; the top ten clones make up 2.1% of it. Note on this clone: Its antigen is unknown.

The rearrangement uses TRBV5-1 and TRBJ2-5, with a weak D call TRBD1 (6 bases). Source material: PBMCs. The TCR originated in a man aged 25 to 45 in good health and CMV-seronegative. The CDR3 region has the DNA TGCGCCAGCAGCTTTGGCAGGGGCGGACAAGAGACCCAGTACTTC. Its translation is CASSFGRGGQETQYF. The full variable domain, in which reference TRBV5-1 and TRBJ2-5 provide the parts outside the CDR3, is KAGVTQTPRYLIKTRGQQVTLSCSPISGHRSVSWYQQTPGQGLQFLFEYFSETQRNKGNFPGRFSGRQFSNSRSEMNVSTLELGDSALYLCASSFGRGGQETQYFGPGTRLLVL.